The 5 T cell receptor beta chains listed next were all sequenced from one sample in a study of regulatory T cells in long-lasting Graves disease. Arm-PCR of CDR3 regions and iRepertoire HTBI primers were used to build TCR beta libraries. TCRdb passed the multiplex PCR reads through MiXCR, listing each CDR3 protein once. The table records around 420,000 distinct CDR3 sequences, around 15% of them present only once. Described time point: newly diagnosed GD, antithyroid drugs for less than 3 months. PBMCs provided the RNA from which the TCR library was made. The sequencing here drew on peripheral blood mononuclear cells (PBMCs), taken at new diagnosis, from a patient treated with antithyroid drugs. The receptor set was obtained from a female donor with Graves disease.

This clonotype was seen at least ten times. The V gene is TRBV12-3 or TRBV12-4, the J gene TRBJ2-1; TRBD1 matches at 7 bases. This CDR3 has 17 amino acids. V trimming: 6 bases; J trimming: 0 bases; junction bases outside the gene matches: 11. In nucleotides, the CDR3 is TGTGCCAGCAGCGGACAAGACAGGGCGAGCTCCTACAATGAGCAGTTCTTC. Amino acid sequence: CASSGQDRASSYNEQFF.

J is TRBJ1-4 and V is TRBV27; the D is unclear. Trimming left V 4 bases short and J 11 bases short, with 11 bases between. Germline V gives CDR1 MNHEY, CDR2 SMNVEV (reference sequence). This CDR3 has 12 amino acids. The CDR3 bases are TGTGCCAGCAGTTCACCTCCCGGGAAACTGTTTTTT. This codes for CASSSPPGKLFF. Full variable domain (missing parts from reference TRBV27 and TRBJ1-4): EAQVTQNPRYLITVTGKKLTVTCSQNMNHEYMSWYRQDPGLGLRQIYYSMNVEVTDKGDVPEGYKVSRKEKRNFPLILESPSPNQTSLYFCASSSPPGKLFFGSGTQLSVL.

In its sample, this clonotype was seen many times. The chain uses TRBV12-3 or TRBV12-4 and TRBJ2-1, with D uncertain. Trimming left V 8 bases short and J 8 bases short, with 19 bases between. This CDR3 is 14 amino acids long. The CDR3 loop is CASDPGPSGDEQFF. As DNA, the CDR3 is TGTGCCAGCGATCCGGGCCCATCTGGCGATGAGCAGTTCTTC.

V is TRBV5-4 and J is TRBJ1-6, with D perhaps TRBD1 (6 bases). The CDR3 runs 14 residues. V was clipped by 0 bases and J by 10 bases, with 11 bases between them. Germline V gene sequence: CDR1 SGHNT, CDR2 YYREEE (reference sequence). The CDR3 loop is CASSLEQGGSPLHF. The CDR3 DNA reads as TGTGCCAGCAGCTTGGAACAGGGAGGGTCACCCCTCCACTTT. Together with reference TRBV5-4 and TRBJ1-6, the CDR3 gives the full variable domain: ETGVTQSPTHLIKTRGQQVTLRCSSQSGHNTVSWYQQALGQGPQFIFQYYREEENGRGNFPPRFSGLQFPNYSSELNVNALELDDSALYLCASSLEQGGSPLHFGNGTRLTVT.

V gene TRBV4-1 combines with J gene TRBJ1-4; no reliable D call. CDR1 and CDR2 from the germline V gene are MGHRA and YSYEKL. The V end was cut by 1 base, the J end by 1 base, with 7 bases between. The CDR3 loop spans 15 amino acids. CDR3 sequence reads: CASSQVGLTNEKLFF. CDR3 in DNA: TGCGCCAGCAGCCAAGTTGGTTTAACTAATGAAAAACTGTTTTTT.